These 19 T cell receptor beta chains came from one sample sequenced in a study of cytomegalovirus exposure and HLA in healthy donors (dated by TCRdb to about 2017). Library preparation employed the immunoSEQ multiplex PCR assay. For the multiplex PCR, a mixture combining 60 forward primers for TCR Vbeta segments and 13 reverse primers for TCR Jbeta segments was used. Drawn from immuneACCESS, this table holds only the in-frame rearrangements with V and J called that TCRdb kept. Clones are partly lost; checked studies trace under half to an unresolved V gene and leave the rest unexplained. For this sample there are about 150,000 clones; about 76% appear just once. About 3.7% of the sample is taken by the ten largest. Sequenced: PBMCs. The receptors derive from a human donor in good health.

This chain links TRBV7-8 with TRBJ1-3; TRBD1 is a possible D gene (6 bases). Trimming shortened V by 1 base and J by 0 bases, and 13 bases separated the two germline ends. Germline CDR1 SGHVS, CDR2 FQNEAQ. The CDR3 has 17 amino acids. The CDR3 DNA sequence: TGTGCCAGCAGCTTAGTGGTCAGGGGAATCTCTGGAAACACCATATATTTT. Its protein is CASSLVVRGISGNTIYF.

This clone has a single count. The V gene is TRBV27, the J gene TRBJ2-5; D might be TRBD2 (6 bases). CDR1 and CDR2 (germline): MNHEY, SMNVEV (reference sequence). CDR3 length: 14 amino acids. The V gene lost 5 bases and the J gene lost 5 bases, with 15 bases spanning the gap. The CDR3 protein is CASSLTSRTETQYF. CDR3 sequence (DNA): TGTGCCAGCAGTCTAACTAGCAGGACTGAGACCCAGTACTTC.

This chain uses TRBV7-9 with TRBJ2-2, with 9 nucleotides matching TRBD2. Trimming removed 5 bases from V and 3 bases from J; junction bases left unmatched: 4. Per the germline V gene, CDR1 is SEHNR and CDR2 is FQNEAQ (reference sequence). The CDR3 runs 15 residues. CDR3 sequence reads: CASSRAGGDTGELFF. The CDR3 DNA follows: TGTGCCAGCAGCAGAGCGGGAGGAGACACCGGGGAGCTGTTTTTT.

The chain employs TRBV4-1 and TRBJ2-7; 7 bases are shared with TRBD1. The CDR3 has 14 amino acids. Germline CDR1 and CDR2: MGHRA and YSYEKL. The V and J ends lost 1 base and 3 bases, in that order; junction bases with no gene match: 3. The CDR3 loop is CASSQVRQGYEQYF. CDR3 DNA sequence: TGCGCCAGCAGCCAAGTCCGACAGGGCTACGAGCAGTACTTC.

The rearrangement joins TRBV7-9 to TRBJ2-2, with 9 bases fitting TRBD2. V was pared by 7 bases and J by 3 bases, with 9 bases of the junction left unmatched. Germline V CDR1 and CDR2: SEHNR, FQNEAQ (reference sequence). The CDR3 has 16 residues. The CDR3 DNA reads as TGTGCCAGCATCGACCGACTAGCGGAGTACACCGGGGAGCTGTTTTTT. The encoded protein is CASIDRLAEYTGELFF.

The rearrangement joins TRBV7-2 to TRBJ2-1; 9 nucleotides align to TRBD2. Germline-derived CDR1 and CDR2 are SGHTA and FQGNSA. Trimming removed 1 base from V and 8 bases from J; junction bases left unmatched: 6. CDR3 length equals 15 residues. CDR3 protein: CASSLGLAVSHEQFF. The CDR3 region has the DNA TGTGCCAGCAGCTTAGGACTAGCGGTCTCTCATGAGCAGTTCTTC. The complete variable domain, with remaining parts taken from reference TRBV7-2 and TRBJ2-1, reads GAGVSQSPSNKVTEKGKDVELRCDPISGHTALYWYRQSLGQGLEFLIYFQGNSAPDKSGLPSDRFSAERTGGSVSTLTIQRTQQEDSAVYLCASSLGLAVSHEQFFGPGTRLTVL.

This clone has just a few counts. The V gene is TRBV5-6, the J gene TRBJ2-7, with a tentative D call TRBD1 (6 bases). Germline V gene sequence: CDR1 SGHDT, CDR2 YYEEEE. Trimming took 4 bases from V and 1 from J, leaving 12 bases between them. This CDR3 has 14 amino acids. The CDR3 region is CASSRSGTSYEQYF. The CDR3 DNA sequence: TGTGCCAGCAGCAGATCCGGGACATCCTACGAGCAGTACTTC.

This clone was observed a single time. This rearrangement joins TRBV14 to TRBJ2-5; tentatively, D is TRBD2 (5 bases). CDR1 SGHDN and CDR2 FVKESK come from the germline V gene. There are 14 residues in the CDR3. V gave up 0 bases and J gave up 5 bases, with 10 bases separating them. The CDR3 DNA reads TGTGCCAGCAGCCAAGAACAGCGGAGGGAGACCCAGTACTTC. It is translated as CASSQEQRRETQYF. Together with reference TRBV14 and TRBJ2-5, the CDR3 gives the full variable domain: EAGVTQFPSHSVIEKGQTVTLRCDPISGHDNLYWYRRVMGKEIKFLLHFVKESKQDESGMPNNRFLAERTGGTYSTLKVQPAELEDSGVYFCASSQEQRRETQYFGPGTRLLVL.

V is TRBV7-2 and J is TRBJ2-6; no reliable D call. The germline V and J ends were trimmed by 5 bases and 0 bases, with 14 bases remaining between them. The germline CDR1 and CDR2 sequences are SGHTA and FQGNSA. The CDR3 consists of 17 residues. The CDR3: CASSLQVKFSGANVLTF. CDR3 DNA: TGTGCCAGCAGCCTGCAGGTGAAATTCTCTGGGGCCAACGTCCTGACTTTC.

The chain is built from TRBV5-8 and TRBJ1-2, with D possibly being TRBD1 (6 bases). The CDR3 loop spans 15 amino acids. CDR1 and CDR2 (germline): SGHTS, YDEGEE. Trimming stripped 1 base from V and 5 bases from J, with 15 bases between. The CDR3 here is CASSLSGTSAYGYTF. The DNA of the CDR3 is TGTGCCAGCAGCTTGTCCGGGACATCCGCATATGGCTACACCTTC.

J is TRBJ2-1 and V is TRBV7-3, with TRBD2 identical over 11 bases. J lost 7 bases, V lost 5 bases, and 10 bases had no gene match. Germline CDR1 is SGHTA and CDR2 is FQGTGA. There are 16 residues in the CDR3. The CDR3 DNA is TGTGCCAGCAGCAAAAGCCTTAGCGGGAGGGTTAATGAGCAGTTCTTC. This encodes CASSKSLSGRVNEQFF.

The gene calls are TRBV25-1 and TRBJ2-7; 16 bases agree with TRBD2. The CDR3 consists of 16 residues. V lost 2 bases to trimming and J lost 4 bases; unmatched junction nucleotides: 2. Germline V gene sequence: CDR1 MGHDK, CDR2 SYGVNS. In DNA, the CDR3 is TGTGCCAGCAGTGAAACGGGACTAGCGGGAGGGTACGAGCAGTACTTC. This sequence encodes CASSETGLAGGYEQYF.

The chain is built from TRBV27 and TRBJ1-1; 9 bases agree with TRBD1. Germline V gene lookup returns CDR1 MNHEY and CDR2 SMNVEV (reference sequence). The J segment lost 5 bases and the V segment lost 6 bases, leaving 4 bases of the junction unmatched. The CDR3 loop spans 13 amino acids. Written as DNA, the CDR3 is TGTGCCAGCAGGGGACAGGGTGGGACTGAAGCTTTCTTT. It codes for CASRGQGGTEAFF.

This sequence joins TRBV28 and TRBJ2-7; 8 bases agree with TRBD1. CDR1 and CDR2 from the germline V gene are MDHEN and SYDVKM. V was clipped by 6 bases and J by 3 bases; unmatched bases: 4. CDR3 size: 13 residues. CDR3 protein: CASSRQGNYEQYF. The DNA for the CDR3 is TGTGCCAGCAGCCGACAGGGGAACTACGAGCAGTACTTC.

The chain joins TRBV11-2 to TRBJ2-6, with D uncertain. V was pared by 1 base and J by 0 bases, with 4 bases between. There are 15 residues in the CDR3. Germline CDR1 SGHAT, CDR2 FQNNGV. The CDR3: CASSLVISGANVLTF. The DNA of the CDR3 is TGTGCCAGCAGCTTAGTAATCTCTGGGGCCAACGTCCTGACTTTC. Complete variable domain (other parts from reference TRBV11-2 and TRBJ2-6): EAGVAQSPRYKIIEKRQSVAFWCNPISGHATLYWYQQILGQGPKLLIQFQNNGVVDDSQLPKDRFSAERLKGVDSTLKIQPAKLEDSAVYLCASSLVISGANVLTFGAGSRLTVL.

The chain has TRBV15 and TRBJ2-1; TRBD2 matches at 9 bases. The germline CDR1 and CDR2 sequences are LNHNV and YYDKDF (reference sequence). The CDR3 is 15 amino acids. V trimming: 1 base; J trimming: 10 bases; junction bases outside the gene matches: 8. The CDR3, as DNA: TGTGCCACCAGCAGAGTGCGGGGGGGCCGTCGAGAGCAGTTCTTC. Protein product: CATSRVRGGRREQFF.

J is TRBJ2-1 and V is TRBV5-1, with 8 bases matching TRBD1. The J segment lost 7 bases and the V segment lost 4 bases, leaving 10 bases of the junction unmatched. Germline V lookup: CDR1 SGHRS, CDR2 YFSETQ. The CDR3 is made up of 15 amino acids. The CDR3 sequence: CASSLTGDEVNEQFF. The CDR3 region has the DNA TGCGCCAGCAGCCTGACAGGGGACGAGGTGAATGAGCAGTTCTTC.

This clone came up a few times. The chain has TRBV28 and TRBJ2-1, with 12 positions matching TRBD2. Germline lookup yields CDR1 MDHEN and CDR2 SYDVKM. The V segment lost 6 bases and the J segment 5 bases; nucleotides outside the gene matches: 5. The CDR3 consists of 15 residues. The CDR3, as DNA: TGTGCCAGCAGATACGGGACTAGCGGGCACAATGAGCAGTTCTTC. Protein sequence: CASRYGTSGHNEQFF.

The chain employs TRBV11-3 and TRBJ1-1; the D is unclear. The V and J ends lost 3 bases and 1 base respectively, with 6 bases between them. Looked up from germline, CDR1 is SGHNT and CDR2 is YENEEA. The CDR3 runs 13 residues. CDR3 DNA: TGTGCCAGCAGCTTGGTAGAGAACACTGAAGCTTTCTTT. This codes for CASSLVENTEAFF.